The subject of this entry is one T cell receptor (beta chain). Its antigen is undetermined. This record belongs to a study of Ad26.COV2.S vaccination and SARS-CoV-2 variants. Turning to the study itself: Once, or twice with 56 days between doses, Ad26.COV2.S was given intramuscularly.

This CDR3 comprises 14 residues. The germline gives CDR1 MNHEY, CDR2 SVGAGI. Trimming removed 6 bases from V and 3 bases from J, with 15 bases in between. Findings of the study overall: Analytic work on TCR breadth and depth might have understated the full extent of total T cell responses.

Method: immunoSEQ multiplex PCR; TCRdb's copy keeps in-frame clones and lacks some. The table has roughly 420,000 clones, 80% to 90% seen once. Treatment in this sample: about 20 received Ad26.COV2.S at low or high dose, single or two shots; five or six received placebo; per-sample allocation not given. Following the first vaccine or placebo injection, samples were taken on day 63. Adults aged 18-55 years in Boston included the donor. The sequencing used peripheral blood, collected in a trial of Ad26.COV2.S vaccine versus placebo. This TCR was recovered from a person between 18 and 65 years old who received the Ad26.COV2.S COVID-19 vaccine or a placebo. The rearrangement uses TRBV6-5 and TRBJ2-7, with a possible D match to TRBD1 (6 bases). The CDR3: CASSPGTTYYEQYF. The CDR3 coding sequence is TGTGCCAGCAGCCCCGGGACAACTTACTACGAGCAGTACTTC.